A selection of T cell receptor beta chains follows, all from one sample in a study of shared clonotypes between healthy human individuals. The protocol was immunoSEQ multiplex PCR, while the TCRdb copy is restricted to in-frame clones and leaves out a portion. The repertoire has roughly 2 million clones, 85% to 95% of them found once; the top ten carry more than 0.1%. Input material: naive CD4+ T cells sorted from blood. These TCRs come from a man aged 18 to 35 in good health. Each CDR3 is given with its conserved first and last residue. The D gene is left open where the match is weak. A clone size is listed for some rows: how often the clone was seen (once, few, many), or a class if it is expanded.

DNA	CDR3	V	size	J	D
TGTGCCAGCAGTTTACTAGCGGAGTACACCGGGGAGCTGTTTTTT	CASSLLAEYTGELFF	TRBV6-6	.	TRBJ2-2	TRBD2
TGTGCCAGCAGCTTAGTACGCCTCCGGACAGGGGAGGTTGAAGCTTTCTTT	CASSLVRLRTGEVEAFF	TRBV11-2	.	TRBJ1-1	TRBD1
TGTGCCAGCAGCCCGAGGGCAGGGGGCTACGAGCAGTACTTC	CASSPRAGGYEQYF	TRBV6-1	.	TRBJ2-7	TRBD1
TGTGCCAGCAGCCTCACAGATACGCAGTATTTT	CASSLTDTQYF	TRBV28	.	TRBJ2-3	.
TGCGCCAGCAGTGCCTTTTCCAGGGGGGATCGAGAGACCCAGTACTTC	CASSAFSRGDRETQYF	TRBV10-2	.	TRBJ2-5	.
TGTGCCAGCAGCCGAATACAGGGGAACACTGAAGCTTTCTTT	CASSRIQGNTEAFF	TRBV5-5	.	TRBJ1-1	.
TGTGCCAGTGACGGACAGGGCGGGACCCAGTACTTC	CASDGQGGTQYF	TRBV11-2	once	TRBJ2-5	TRBD1
TGCGCCAGCAGCCAAGAAGCCGGGGCCAGCTACGAGCAGTACTTC	CASSQEAGASYEQYF	TRBV4-1	.	TRBJ2-7	.
TGCGCCAGCAGCCCCCTTACAGGGTCCTCCTACAATGAGCAGTTCTTC	CASSPLTGSSYNEQFF	TRBV5-1	.	TRBJ2-1	.
TGTGCCAGCAGCTTGTTGCCCCTACCAGGGGGGGCCGGGGAGCTGTTTTTT	CASSLLPLPGGAGELFF	TRBV5-6	.	TRBJ2-2	.
TGTGCCAGCAGCGGGTACAGTTGGGACACTGAAGCTTTCTTT	CASSGYSWDTEAFF	TRBV9	.	TRBJ1-1	.
TGTGCCAGCAGCTTGGCCGGACAAAAGCTCAATGAGCAGTTCTTC	CASSLAGQKLNEQFF	TRBV5-4	.	TRBJ2-1	.
TGCAGCGTTGAAGAGTCGGCTCTTAACTATGGCTACACCTTC	CSVEESALNYGYTF	TRBV29-1	.	TRBJ1-2	.
TGCGCCAGCAGTGACAGGGTGGCTCGGAGATATGAGCTGTTTTTT	CASSDRVARRYELFF	TRBV10-2	.	TRBJ2-2	.
TGTGCCAGCAGCGGCAGGGGTAATCAGCCCCAGCATTTT	CASSGRGNQPQHF	TRBV5-6	once	TRBJ1-5	.
TGTGCCAGCAGCTTACTAGAGCCCGGGGAGCTGTTTTTT	CASSLLEPGELFF	TRBV7-6	.	TRBJ2-2	.